The subject of this entry is one T cell receptor beta chain. The source of the sample is a study of Graves' ophthalmopathy and Graves' hyperthyroidism. The authors amplified TCR beta CDR3 regions from RNA transcripts. HTBI primers served in a first-round RT-PCR, which a second-round multiplex PCR followed. TCRdb re-called the multiplex PCR reads with MiXCR, one entry per CDR3 protein. The sample holds roughly 410,000 distinct CDR3 sequences; 15% are singletons and the top ten take roughly 7%. The V gene lost 3 bases and the J gene lost 0 bases, with 15 bases spanning the gap. The CDR3 extends over 17 amino acids. Germline lookup yields CDR1 LGHNT and CDR2 FRNRAP.

The origin of this receptor is a woman under 30 with stable Graves' hyperthyroidism. V usage is TRBV12-5 and J usage is TRBJ1-5; tentative D call: TRBD1 (6 bases). Sample: peripheral blood. The CDR3 bases are TGTGCTAGTGGTTTCCTGGGGACACCCTATAGCAATCAGCCCCAGCATTTT. It specifies CASGFLGTPYSNQPQHF.